This TCR beta chain comes out of a study of blood T cell repertoires in COVID-19. Study background: There were acute and convalescent COVID-19 samples, and they came from the United States, Italy and Spain. From T cells, B-cell-depleted T cells, or PBMCs came the material, which was cDNA or gDNA.

In the authors' workflow: Quantification of nucleated cells was approximated via reference gene primer amplification. Assay used: immunoSEQ multiplex PCR; TCRdb lists only in-frame clones, some missing. V and J calls and clone size are those listed in that table; D and trimming were worked out from the DNA. Of about 120,000 clones listed, 87% are singletons. CDR1 LGHDT and CDR2 YNNKEL come from the germline V gene (reference sequence). The CDR3 is 12 residues long. V shed 6 bases and J shed 9 bases, with 12 bases lying between them. This chain joins TRBV3-1 (or the pseudogene TRBV3-2) and TRBJ2-1; the D is unclear. Sequenced material: peripheral blood. The receptor's source is a woman in her 70s with acute or convalescent COVID-19. The CDR3 DNA reads TGTGCCAGCAGACGCCCTCACGGTGAGCAGTTCTTC. Protein sequence: CASRRPHGEQFF.